This T cell receptor beta chain derives from a study of blood T cell repertoires in COVID-19. Whole-study context: Samples of COVID-19 (acute and convalescent) were obtained from the United States, Italy and Spain. T cells, B-cell-depleted T cells, or PBMCs supplied cDNA or gDNA.

V was cut by 6 bases and J by 3 bases, with 12 bases left in between. Germline V gives CDR1 LGHDT, CDR2 YNNKEL (reference sequence). The CDR3 extends over 13 amino acids. In the original workflow: Quantification of nucleated cells was approximated via reference gene primer amplification. Data came from immunoSEQ multiplex PCR; TCRdb stores just in-frame clones and leaves some out. V, J and clone size were drawn from that table, and D and trimming were deduced from the DNA. The sample gives approximately 170,000 clones, roughly 84% of which show up once; more than 9% is in the top ten. This chain connects TRBV3-1 (or the pseudogene TRBV3-2) to TRBJ2-7; no firm D call. The specimen was peripheral blood. The sequence derives from a woman older than 75 with active or convalescent COVID-19. CDR3: CASSPGVLYEQYF. In nucleotides, the CDR3 is TGTGCCAGCAGTCCGGGTGTTCTCTACGAGCAGTACTTC.